There are many counts of the clone carrying this T cell receptor (beta chain). Antigen unknown. At one boundary the junction diverges from the germline segment, which might be a read error. This record comes from a study of tumor and adjacent non-tumor tissue in lung cancer. Overall study context: Patients comprised about a dozen adenocarcinoma, a couple of squamous cell carcinoma and 1 small cell lung cancer.

Germline CDR1 reads SGHAT; CDR2 reads FQNNGV. The CDR3 loop spans 16 amino acids. The template was RNA from unsorted bulk tissue. Newly diagnosed lung cancer patients had thoracic surgery in China, August–late 2014, without prior chemotherapy. TCRbeta libraries were built with three rounds of nested PCR, modified from ARM-PCR. TCRdb analysed the multiplex PCR reads with MiXCR anew, one entry per CDR3 protein. The data hold roughly 67,000 distinct CDR3 sequences, with roughly 56% observed a single time. General study results and limits: Tumor repertoires had a smaller top 100 clone share than normal lung. Compared with tumor, normal lung showed significantly lower TCR diversity.

Sequencing used lung tumor tissue. The chain uses TRBV11-2 and TRBJ2-3; 9 bases align to TRBD2. The TCR sequence derives from a man aged 50-59 years with non-small cell lung cancer. The CDR3 DNA follows: TGTGCCAGTAGCTTAGTGTTAGCGGGAGTAACGGATACGCAGTATTTT. This translates into CASSLVLAGVTDTQYF. Full variable domain (missing parts from reference TRBV11-2 and TRBJ2-3): EAGVAQSPRYKIIEKRQSVAFWCNPISGHATLYWYQQILGQGPKLLIQFQNNGVVDDSQLPKDRFSAERLKGVDSTLKIQPAKLEDSAVYLCASSLVLAGVTDTQYFGPGTRLTVL.